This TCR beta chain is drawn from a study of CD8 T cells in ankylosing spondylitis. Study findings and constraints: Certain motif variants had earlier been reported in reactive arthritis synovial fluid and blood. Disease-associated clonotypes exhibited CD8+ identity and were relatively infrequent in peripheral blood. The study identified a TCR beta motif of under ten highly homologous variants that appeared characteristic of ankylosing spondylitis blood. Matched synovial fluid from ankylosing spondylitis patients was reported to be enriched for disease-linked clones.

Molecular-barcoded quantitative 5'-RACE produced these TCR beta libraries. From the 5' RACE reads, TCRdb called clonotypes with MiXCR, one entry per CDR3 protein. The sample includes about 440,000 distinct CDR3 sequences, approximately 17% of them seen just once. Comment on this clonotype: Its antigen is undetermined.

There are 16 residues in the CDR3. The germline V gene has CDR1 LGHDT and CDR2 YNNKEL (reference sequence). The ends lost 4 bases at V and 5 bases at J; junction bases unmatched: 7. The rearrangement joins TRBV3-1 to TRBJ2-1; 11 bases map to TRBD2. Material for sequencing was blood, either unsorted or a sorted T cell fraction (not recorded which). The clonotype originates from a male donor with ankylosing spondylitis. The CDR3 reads CASSRLLAGVNNEQFF. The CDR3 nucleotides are TGTGCCAGCAGCCGCCTACTAGCGGGAGTCAACAATGAGCAGTTCTTC.